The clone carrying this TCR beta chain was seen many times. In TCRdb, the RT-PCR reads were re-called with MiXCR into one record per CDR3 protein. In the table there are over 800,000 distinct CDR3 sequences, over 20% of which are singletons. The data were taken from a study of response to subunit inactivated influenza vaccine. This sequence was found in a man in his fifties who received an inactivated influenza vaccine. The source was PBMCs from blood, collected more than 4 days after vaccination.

This chain's CDR3 is CASGRSGRNGGELFF. In DNA form, the CDR3 reads TGTGCCAGCGGTCGCAGCGGGAGGAACGGCGGGGAGCTGTTTTTT. The gene calls are TRBV28 and TRBJ2-2; 9 bases map to TRBD2. Germline V CDR1 and CDR2: MDHEN, SYDVKM. With V trimmed by 8 bases and J by 7 bases, 11 bases remained unmatched. This CDR3 is built from 15 residues.